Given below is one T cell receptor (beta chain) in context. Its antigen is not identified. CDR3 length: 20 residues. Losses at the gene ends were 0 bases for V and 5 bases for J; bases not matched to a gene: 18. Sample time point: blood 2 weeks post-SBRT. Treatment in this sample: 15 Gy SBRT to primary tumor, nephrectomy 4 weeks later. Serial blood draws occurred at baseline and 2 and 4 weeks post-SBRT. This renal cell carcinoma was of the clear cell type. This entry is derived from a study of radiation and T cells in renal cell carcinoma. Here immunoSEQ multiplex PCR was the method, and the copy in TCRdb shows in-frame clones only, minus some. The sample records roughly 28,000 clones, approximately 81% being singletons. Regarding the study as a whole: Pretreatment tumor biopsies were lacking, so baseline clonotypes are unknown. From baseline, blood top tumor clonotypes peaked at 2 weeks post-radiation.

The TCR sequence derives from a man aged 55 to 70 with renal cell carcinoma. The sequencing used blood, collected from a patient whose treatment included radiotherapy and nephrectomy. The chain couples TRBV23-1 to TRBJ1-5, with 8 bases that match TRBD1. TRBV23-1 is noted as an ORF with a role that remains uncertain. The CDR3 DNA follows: TGCGCCAGCAGTCAATCTTATAGGACAGGGCACGTCCGGATCGATCAGCCCCAGCATTTT. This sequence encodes CASSQSYRTGHVRIDQPQHF.